This T cell receptor beta chain was identified in a study of early T cells in non-severe SARS-CoV-2 infection. Whole-study context: With bulk RNA from unsorted whole blood as input, sequencing yielded unpaired chains. Study-wide points: VDJdb matches were skewed toward anti-spike CD8 T cell responses.

The germline V gene has CDR1 KGHSH and CDR2 LQKENI. With 1 base removed from V and 5 bases from J, the gap between germline ends came to 14 bases. CDR3 length: 15 amino acids. There are a few counts of this clonotype. Its antigen is still unknown. cDNA molecules, individually, were tagged with unique molecular identifiers. TCRdb ran MiXCR on the 5' RACE reads and lists one entry per CDR3 protein. The sample lists about 60,000 distinct CDR3 sequences, roughly 5.5% occurring once. The origin of this receptor is an adult who was a healthcare worker with PCR-confirmed SARS-CoV-2 infection or an uninfected control (not recorded which). The chain recombines TRBV18 with TRBJ1-1; D gene unclear. The sample was whole blood. CDR3 residues: CASSPLVDLGTEAFF. For the CDR3, the DNA is TGTGCCAGCTCACCACTAGTCGATCTGGGGACTGAAGCTTTCTTT.